This T cell receptor beta chain was observed in a study of blood T cell repertoires in COVID-19. Study background: Samples representing acute and convalescent COVID-19 were sourced from the United States, Italy and Spain. Sample material is recorded as cDNA or gDNA derived from T cells, B-cell-depleted T cells, or PBMCs.

This clone has only a few counts. Participants spanned ages about 18 to 95 years and resided in over 20 US areas. Participant-reported clinical history was the basis for cohort assignment. Losses at the gene ends were 7 bases for V and 2 bases for J; bases not matched to a gene: 4. CDR3 length: 14 residues. The germline V gene encodes CDR1 WNHNN and CDR2 SYGVQD (reference sequence). Clones were read by immunoSEQ multiplex PCR, and TCRdb kept only the in-frame ones, dropping some. The sample contains about 140,000 clones, about 87% of which appear only once. The chain couples TRBV10-1 to TRBJ1-5; 8 nucleotides match TRBD1. This TCR derives from a man aged 60 to 75 who had recovered from COVID-19. The sample taken for sequencing was PBMCs or T cells enriched from blood (not recorded which). This chain's CDR3 is CASTQDRGNQPQHF. CDR3 DNA sequence: TGCGCCAGCACCCAGGACAGGGGCAATCAGCCCCAGCATTTT.